The present entry profiles one T cell receptor (beta chain) with its context. What it recognizes is unknown. This entry belongs to a study of shared clonotypes between healthy human individuals. Turning to the study itself: CD4 naive cells filled three plates per donor, CD4 memory three, CD8 naive two and CD8 memory one. Study-level results: Sampling included only blood; tissue repertoires likely differ. Generally, estimated richness proved larger in naive subsets than it did in memory subsets.

Genomic DNA of every subset was divided equally among multiple immunoSEQ plates. Clones were sequenced by immunoSEQ multiplex PCR, and TCRdb holds only the in-frame ones, with some missing. The sample consists of 2 million to 2.5 million clones, about nine tenths of them appearing once. Sequencing was carried out using naive CD4+ T cells from PBMCs. Subset here: CD45RA+ positively selected. The receptor comes from a man between 18 and 29 years old in good health. Some clones in this sample may be carry-over from other donors' samples.

CDR3 DNA: TGTGCCAGCAGTGACTACCCCGGGACAACCTATGGCTACACCTTC. Translated: CASSDYPGTTYGYTF. This chain uses TRBV6-4 with TRBJ1-2, with a weak D call TRBD1 (6 bases). V lost 1 base, J lost 4 bases, and 13 bases lay in between. From germline, CDR1 is MRHNA and CDR2 SNTAGT. This CDR3 spans 15 amino acids.